This TCR beta chain was captured in a study of shared clonotypes between healthy human individuals. For this clone: Antigen: not known.

The assay was run at deep level. Repertoires were generated with immunoSEQ multiplex PCR, while TCRdb's copy carries only in-frame clones and drops some. The top ten hold roughly 0.15% of the sample, which has millions of clones, roughly 92% seen once. The CDR3 has 15 residues. Per germline, CDR1 SGHRS and CDR2 YFSETQ. Trimming removed 2 bases from V and 3 bases from J, with 11 bases in between. General study points: A reduction in generation probabilities was seen for non-shared clonotypes relative to those shared by all four donors.

Sequencing used naive CD4+ T cells sorted from blood. This sample's subset: CD45RA+ positively selected. The chain employs TRBV5-1 and TRBJ2-2; D perhaps matches TRBD2 (5 bases). This TCR was sampled from a man aged 18 to 30 in good health. The CDR3 DNA reads as TGCGCCAGCAGCTTCCATTTGGGAGACACCGGGGAGCTGTTTTTT. Its protein product is CASSFHLGDTGELFF.